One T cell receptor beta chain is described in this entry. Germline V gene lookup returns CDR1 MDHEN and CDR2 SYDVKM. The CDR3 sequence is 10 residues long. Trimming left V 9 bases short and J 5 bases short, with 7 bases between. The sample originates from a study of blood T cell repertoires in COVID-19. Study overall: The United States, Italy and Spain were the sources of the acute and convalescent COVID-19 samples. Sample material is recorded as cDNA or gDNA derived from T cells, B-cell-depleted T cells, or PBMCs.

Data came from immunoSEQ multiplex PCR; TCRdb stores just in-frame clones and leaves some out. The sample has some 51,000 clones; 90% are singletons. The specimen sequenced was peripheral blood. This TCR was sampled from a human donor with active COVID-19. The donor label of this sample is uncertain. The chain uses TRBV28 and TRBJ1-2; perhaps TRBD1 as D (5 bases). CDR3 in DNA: TGTGCCAGTCAGGGATATGGCTACACCTTC. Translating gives CASQGYGYTF.